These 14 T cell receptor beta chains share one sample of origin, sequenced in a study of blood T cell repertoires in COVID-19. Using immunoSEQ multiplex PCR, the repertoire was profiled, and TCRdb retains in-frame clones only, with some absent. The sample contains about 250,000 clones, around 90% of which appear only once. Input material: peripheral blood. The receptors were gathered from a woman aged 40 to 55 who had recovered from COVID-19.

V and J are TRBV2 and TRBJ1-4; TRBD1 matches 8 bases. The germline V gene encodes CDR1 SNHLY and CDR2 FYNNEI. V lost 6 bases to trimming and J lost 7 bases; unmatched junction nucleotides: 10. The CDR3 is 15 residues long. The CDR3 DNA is TGTGCCAGCAGACCCGGGGCAGGGGGCCCTGAAAAACTGTTTTTT. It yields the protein CASRPGAGGPEKLFF.

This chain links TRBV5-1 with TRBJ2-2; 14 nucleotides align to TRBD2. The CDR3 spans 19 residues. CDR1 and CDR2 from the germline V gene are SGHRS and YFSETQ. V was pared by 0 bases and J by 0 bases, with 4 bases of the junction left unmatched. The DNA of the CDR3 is TGCGCCAGCAGCTTGGGTGGGACTAGCGGGGGACCGAACACCGGGGAGCTGTTTTTT. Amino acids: CASSLGGTSGGPNTGELFF.

CDR3 residues: CASTSSSAGRETQYF. The DNA for the CDR3 is TGTGCCAGCACCTCCTCTTCGGCCGGGAGGGAGACCCAGTACTTC. V and J are TRBV6-5 and TRBJ2-5, with 7 positions matching TRBD2. V shed 7 bases, J shed 5 bases, and the junction held 13 bases outside the gene matches. The CDR3 runs 15 residues. The germline V gene has CDR1 MNHEY and CDR2 SVGAGI.

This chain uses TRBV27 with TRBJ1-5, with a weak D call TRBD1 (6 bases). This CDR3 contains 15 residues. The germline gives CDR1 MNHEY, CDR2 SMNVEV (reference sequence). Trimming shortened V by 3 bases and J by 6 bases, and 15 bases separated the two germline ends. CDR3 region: CASSLGRGTSQPQHF. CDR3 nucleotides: TGTGCCAGCAGTTTGGGCAGGGGCACCAGTCAGCCCCAGCATTTT.

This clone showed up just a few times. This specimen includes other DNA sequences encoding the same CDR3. CDR3 bases: TGTGCCAGCAGCCGGGACAGGGCGAACTATGGCTACACCTTC. This gives the protein CASSRDRANYGYTF. The J gene is TRBJ1-2, the V gene TRBV7-2; the match to TRBD1 covers 9 bases. Looked up from germline, CDR1 is SGHTA and CDR2 is FQGNSA. The V and J ends lost 5 bases and 2 bases, in that order; junction bases with no gene match: 3. The CDR3 has 14 residues.

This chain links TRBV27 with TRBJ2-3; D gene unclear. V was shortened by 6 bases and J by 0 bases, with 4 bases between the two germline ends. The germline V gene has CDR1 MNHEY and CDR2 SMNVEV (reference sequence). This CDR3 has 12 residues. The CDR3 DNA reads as TGTGCCAGCAGCTTGAGCACAGATACGCAGTATTTT. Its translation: CASSLSTDTQYF.

The CDR3 coding sequence is TGCGCCAGCAGCTTGGCCGGGGGCGGGAGTTTCAATGAGCAGTTCTTC. Protein product: CASSLAGGGSFNEQFF. This sequence joins TRBV5-1 and TRBJ2-1, with D maybe TRBD2 (7 bases). With 0 bases removed from V and 6 bases from J, the gap between germline ends came to 16 bases. Germline loops: CDR1 SGHRS, CDR2 YFSETQ. This CDR3 contains 16 residues.

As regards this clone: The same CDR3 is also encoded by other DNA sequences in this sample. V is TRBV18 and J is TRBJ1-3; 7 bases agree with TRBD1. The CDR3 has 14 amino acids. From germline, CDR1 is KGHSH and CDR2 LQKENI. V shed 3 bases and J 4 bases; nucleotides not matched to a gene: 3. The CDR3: CASSPRDSGNTIYF. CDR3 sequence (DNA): TGTGCCAGCTCACCCCGGGACAGCGGAAACACCATATATTTT.

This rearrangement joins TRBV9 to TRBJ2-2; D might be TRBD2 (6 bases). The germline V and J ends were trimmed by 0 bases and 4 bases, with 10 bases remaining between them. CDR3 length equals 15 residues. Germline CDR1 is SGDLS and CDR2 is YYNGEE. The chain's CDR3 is CASSVATAGTGELFF. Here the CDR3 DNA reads TGTGCCAGCAGCGTAGCTACAGCGGGCACCGGGGAGCTGTTTTTT. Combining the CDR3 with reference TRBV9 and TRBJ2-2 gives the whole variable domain DSGVTQTPKHLITATGQRVTLRCSPRSGDLSVYWYQQSLDQGLQFLIQYYNGEERAKGNILERFSAQQFPDLHSELNLSSLELGDSALYFCASSVATAGTGELFFGEGSRLTVL.

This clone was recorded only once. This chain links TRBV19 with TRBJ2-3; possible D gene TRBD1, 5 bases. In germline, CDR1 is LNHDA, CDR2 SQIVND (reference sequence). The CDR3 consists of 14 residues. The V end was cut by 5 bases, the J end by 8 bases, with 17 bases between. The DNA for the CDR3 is TGTGCCAGTAGTCACCGGGCCCCCCAGGGTACGCAGTATTTT. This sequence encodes CASSHRAPQGTQYF.

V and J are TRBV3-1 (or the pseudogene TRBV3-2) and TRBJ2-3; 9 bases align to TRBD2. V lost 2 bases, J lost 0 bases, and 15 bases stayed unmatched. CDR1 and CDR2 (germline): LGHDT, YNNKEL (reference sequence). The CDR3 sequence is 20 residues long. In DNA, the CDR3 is TGTGCCAGCAGCCAATGGGGACTAGCCCACATACGAACTAGCACAGATACGCAGTATTTT. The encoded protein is CASSQWGLAHIRTSTDTQYF.

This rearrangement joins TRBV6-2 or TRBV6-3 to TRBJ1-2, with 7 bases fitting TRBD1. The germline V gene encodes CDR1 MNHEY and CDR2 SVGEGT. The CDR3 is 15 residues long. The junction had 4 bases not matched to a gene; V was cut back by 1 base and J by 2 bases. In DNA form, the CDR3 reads TGTGCCAGCAGTTACTGGGACAGCCCGAACTATGGCTACACCTTC. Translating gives CASSYWDSPNYGYTF.

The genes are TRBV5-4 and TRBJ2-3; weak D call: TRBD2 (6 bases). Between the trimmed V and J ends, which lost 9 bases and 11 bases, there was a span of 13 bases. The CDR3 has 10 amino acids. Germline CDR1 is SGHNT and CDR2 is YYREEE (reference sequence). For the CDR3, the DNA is TGTGCCATGGGAGGAGGTGGGCAGTATTTT. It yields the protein CAMGGGGQYF.

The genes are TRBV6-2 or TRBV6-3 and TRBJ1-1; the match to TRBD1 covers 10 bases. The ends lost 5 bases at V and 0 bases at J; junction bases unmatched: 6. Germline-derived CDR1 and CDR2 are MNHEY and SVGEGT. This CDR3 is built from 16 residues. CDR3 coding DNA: TGTGCCAGCAGTCACCGACAGGGGGCCGTGAACACTGAAGCTTTCTTT. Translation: CASSHRQGAVNTEAFF.